The 8 T cell receptor beta chains below all came from one sample that was sequenced in a study of blood T cell repertoires in COVID-19. Sequencing was performed with immunoSEQ multiplex PCR; in TCRdb, only in-frame clones are kept and a portion is missing. The sample has more than 200,000 clones; approximately 80% are singletons. Sample: PBMCs or T cells enriched from blood (not recorded which). The receptors were gathered from a woman between 40 and 55 years old with acute COVID-19.

The V gene is TRBV7-3, the J gene TRBJ2-3, with TRBD2 matching 8 bases. Germline V gene data show CDR1 as SGHTA and CDR2 as FQGTGA. The CDR3 loop spans 15 amino acids. J gave up 0 bases and V 3 bases, and 2 bases lay outside the gene matches. CDR3 protein: CASSLAGGSTDTQYF. The CDR3 nucleotides read TGTGCCAGCAGCTTGGCGGGGGGTAGCACAGATACGCAGTATTTT.

Details on this clone: The same CDR3 also results from other DNA sequences found in this sample. The chain has TRBV18 and TRBJ2-1; a weak D match, TRBD2 (5 bases). The V gene lost 2 bases and the J gene lost 0 bases, with 5 bases spanning the gap. CDR3 length: 14 residues. Germline values: CDR1 KGHSH, CDR2 LQKENI. DNA for the CDR3: TGTGCCAGCTCACCAGGGAGCTCCTACAATGAGCAGTTCTTC. This gives the protein CASSPGSSYNEQFF.

V is TRBV29-1 and J is TRBJ2-3; perhaps TRBD1 as D (6 bases). The germline CDR1 and CDR2 sequences are SQVTM and ANQGSEA. This CDR3 region has 14 residues. V was cut by 2 bases and J by 1 base, with 10 bases left in between. The CDR3 sequence is CSVETGSGTDTQYF. Here the CDR3 DNA reads TGCAGCGTTGAAACAGGGTCGGGCACAGATACGCAGTATTTT.

The chain joins TRBV29-1 to TRBJ2-5; 9 bases map to TRBD1. The CDR3 loop spans 12 amino acids. Germline V CDR1 and CDR2: SQVTM, ANQGSEA. V was pared by 6 bases and J by 2 bases, with 1 base of the junction left unmatched. For the CDR3, the DNA is TGCAGCGTGGGGACAGGGCAAGAGACCCAGTACTTC. Translation gives CSVGTGQETQYF.

CDR3 DNA sequence: TGTGCCAGTAGTATACGGGGACAGGGAAGCCAGCCCCAGCATTTT. Translation gives CASSIRGQGSQPQHF. V gene TRBV19 combines with J gene TRBJ1-5; 9 bases are shared with TRBD1. This CDR3 contains 15 residues. V dropped 2 bases and J dropped 7; count of bases not matched to a gene: 6. From germline, CDR1 is LNHDA and CDR2 SQIVND (reference sequence).

This clone showed up just once. The rearrangement links TRBV7-2 to TRBJ2-1; TRBD2 is a possible D gene (6 bases). The CDR3 spans 16 residues. Trimming cost V 4 bases and J 4 bases, with 17 bases left between them. CDR1 and CDR2 (germline): SGHTA, FQGNSA. CDR3 sequence reads: CASSSDNFGGYNEQFF. The CDR3, as DNA: TGTGCCAGCAGCTCTGACAACTTCGGGGGTTACAATGAGCAGTTCTTC.

This clone appeared once. The genes are TRBV7-6 and TRBJ2-1, with 10 bases identical to TRBD2. Losses at the gene ends were 4 bases for V and 8 bases for J; bases not matched to a gene: 8. Germline lookup yields CDR1 SGHVS and CDR2 FNYEAQ. The CDR3 has 15 residues. This chain's CDR3 is CASSSPRTSGHEQFF. DNA of the CDR3: TGTGCCAGCAGCTCGCCACGGACTAGCGGCCATGAGCAGTTCTTC.

This chain uses TRBV5-4 with TRBJ1-1; D possibly corresponds to TRBD1 (5 bases). The CDR3 is 13 amino acids. V lost 2 bases to trimming and J lost 1 base, with 6 bases between them. Germline V gene lookup returns CDR1 SGHNT and CDR2 YYREEE (reference sequence). Here the CDR3 reads CASSFGQNTEAFF. In DNA, the CDR3 is TGTGCCAGCAGCTTCGGACAGAACACTGAAGCTTTCTTT.